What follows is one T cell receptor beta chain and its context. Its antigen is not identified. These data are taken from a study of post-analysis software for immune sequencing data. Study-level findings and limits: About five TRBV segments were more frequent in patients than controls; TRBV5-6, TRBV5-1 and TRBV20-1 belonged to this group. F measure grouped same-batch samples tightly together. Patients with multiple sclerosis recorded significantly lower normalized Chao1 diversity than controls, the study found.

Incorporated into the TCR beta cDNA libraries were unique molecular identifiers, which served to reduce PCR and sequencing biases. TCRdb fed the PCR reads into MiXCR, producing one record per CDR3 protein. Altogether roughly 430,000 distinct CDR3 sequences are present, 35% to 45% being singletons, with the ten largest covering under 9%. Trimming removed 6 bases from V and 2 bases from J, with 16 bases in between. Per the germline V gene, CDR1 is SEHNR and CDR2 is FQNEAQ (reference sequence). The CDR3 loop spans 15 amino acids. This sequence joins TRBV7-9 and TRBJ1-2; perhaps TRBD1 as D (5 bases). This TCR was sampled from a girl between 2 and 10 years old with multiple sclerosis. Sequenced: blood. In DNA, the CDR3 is TGTGCCAGCAGTGGACACGCGCGTTTAAACTATGGCTACACCTTC. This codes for CASSGHARLNYGYTF. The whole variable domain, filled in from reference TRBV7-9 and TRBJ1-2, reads DTGVSQNPRHKITKRGQNVTFRCDPISEHNRLYWYRQTLGQGPEFLTYFQNEAQLEKSRLLSDRFSAERPKGSFSTLEIQRTEQGDSAMYLCASSGHARLNYGYTFGSGTRLTVV.